Only one count was recorded for the clone carrying this T cell receptor (beta chain). Its antigen is unidentified. Produced via immunoSEQ multiplex PCR; TCRdb's table is partial and in-frame only. This table holds 50,000 to 65,000 clones, approximately 95% found once. V gave up 4 bases and J gave up 4 bases, with 7 bases separating them. The CDR3 covers 12 residues. CDR1 is MDHEN and CDR2 is SYDVKM in the germline V gene. The data derive from a study of cytomegalovirus exposure and HLA in healthy donors. The study, taken as a whole, reports: Researchers counted 150 to 200 TCR beta chains as cytomegalovirus-associated.

This sequence was found in a woman aged 18-29 years in good health and CMV-seronegative. The V and J genes are TRBV28 and TRBJ1-2; D uncertain. Sample: PBMCs. The CDR3 DNA is TGTGCCAGCAGTTCGTTCGGCTATGGCTACACCTTC. Translating gives CASSSFGYGYTF.